This T cell receptor beta chain was obtained from a study of OX40 agonist ivuxolimab in advanced cancers. Overall study results and limits: Normalized T-cell clonal expansion was also low in some nonresponders. There were, on average, more expanded clones in CD8+ T cells than in CD4+. Clonal expansion was seen in CD4+ and CD8+ blood T cells by week 6 at 0.1 to 3.0 mg/kg.

As to this clone: The target antigen is unknown.

This CDR3 is built from 13 residues. J gave up 1 base and V 10 bases, and 5 bases lay outside the gene matches. CDR1 is MNHNY, CDR2 SVGAGI, per germline (reference sequence). People who had autoimmune disease history or systemic immunosuppression were excluded. Repertoires were generated with immunoSEQ multiplex PCR, while TCRdb's copy carries only in-frame clones and drops some. The sample lists under 95,000 clones; more than 75% were seen once. The source material was CD4+ or CD8+ T cells sorted from blood, sampled in a trial of the OX40 agonist ivuxolimab. The chain combines TRBV6-6 with TRBJ2-3, with 7 bases matching TRBD2. The source is an adult with an advanced solid tumor such as melanoma, head and neck, liver or kidney cancer. The CDR3 nucleotides are TGTGCCACCAGGGAGGGCGGCACAGATACGCAGTATTTT. Its translation: CATREGGTDTQYF.